The rows below give T cell receptor beta chains drawn from one sample of a study of T-cell memory formation after mild COVID-19. One entry per CDR3 protein results from TCRdb running MiXCR on the 5' RACE reads. The sample contains under 300,000 distinct CDR3 sequences, under 8.5% of which appear only once. The sample was PBMCs or a T cell subset sorted from them (not recorded which). The receptor source for this set is a man aged 18 to 30 who had mild COVID-19 (a few samples of this study predate the infection). Cell type and time point are not known. Each CDR3 is given with its conserved first and last residue. The D gene is left open where the match is weak. Not all rows give a size; the values are once, few, many and, for expanded clones, a class.

cdr3_aa,cdr3_nt,v_call,d_call,clone_size,j_call
CASSLEADYGYTF,TGTGCCAGCAGTTTGGAGGCGGACTATGGCTACACCTTC,TRBV12-3/TRBV12-4,-,-,TRBJ1-2
CAWSDGSSETQYF,TGTGCCTGGAGTGACGGCAGTAGCGAGACCCAGTACTTC,TRBV30,-,few,TRBJ2-5
CASSLLGSSYNEQFF,TGTGCCAGCAGCTTGCTAGGGAGCTCCTACAATGAGCAGTTCTTC,TRBV5-5,-,many,TRBJ2-1
CASRPGTLGNTIYF,TGTGCCAGCAGACCCGGGACCCTGGGAAACACCATATATTTT,TRBV12-3/TRBV12-4,-,many,TRBJ1-3
CASSIEQVGNQPQHF,TGTGCCAGTAGTATTGAACAGGTGGGCAATCAGCCCCAGCATTTT,TRBV19,-,-,TRBJ1-5
CASSLGAPEQFF,TGTGCCAGCAGCTTAGGGGCCCCTGAGCAGTTCTTC,TRBV7-9,-,-,TRBJ2-1
CASSQDRGDTQYF,TGCGCCAGCAGCCAAGACCGGGGAGATACGCAGTATTTT,TRBV4-3,-,many,TRBJ2-3
CASSPTGFTARNTEAFF,TGTGCCAGCAGTCCAACAGGGTTTACTGCCAGGAACACTGAAGCTTTCTTT,TRBV28,-,-,TRBJ1-1
CASSWSGTLYEQYF,TGTGCCAGCAGCTGGAGCGGAACCTTATACGAGCAGTACTTC,TRBV5-4,-,-,TRBJ2-7
CARDEGGNYGYTF,TGTGCCAGAGACGAGGGCGGAAACTATGGCTACACCTTC,TRBV12-3/TRBV12-4,-,-,TRBJ1-2
CASSQEEGGGPIYNEQFF,TGCGCCAGCAGCCAAGAAGAAGGCGGGGGGCCTATTTACAATGAGCAGTTCTTC,TRBV4-1,TRBD2,-,TRBJ2-1
CASGGAVYNEQFF,TGTGCCAGCGGGGGGGCAGTCTACAATGAGCAGTTCTTC,TRBV9,-,many,TRBJ2-1
CASSQDGDNEQFF,TGCGCCAGCAGCCAAGATGGGGACAATGAGCAGTTCTTC,TRBV4-1,-,many,TRBJ2-1
CASALFAGVAGELFF,TGTGCCAGCGCCTTATTTGCGGGGGTGGCCGGGGAGCTGTTTTTT,TRBV7-8,TRBD2,few,TRBJ2-2
CASSGPTGLNYGYTF,TGTGCCAGCAGCGGCCCGACGGGACTCAACTATGGCTACACCTTC,TRBV11-2,-,-,TRBJ1-2
CASSYSRNQPQHF,TGTGCCAGCAGTTATAGCCGGAATCAGCCCCAGCATTTT,TRBV6-5,-,many,TRBJ1-5
CASSPDHYGYTF,TGTGCCAGCAGCCCGGATCACTATGGCTACACCTTC,TRBV7-2,-,many,TRBJ1-2
CASNRQDRGQDTQYF,TGTGCCAGCAACCGACAGGACAGGGGACAAGATACGCAGTATTTT,TRBV2,TRBD1,few,TRBJ2-3
CASSRQASGANVLTF,TGCGCCAGCAGCCGACAGGCCTCTGGGGCCAACGTCCTGACTTTC,TRBV5-1,-,few,TRBJ2-6
CSAWGAGLAGSSSYNEQFF,TGCAGTGCTTGGGGGGCAGGACTAGCGGGTTCTAGCTCCTACAATGAGCAGTTCTTC,TRBV20-1,TRBD2,few,TRBJ2-1
CASSQVGDTDTQYF,TGTGCCAGCAGCCAAGTGGGGGACACAGATACGCAGTATTTT,TRBV4-2,-,few,TRBJ2-3
CATSDGHTDTQYF,TGTGCCACCAGTGATGGGCACACAGATACGCAGTATTTT,TRBV24-1,-,many,TRBJ2-3
CATTNRVNQPQHF,TGTGCCACCACCAACAGGGTCAATCAGCCCCAGCATTTT,TRBV19,-,-,TRBJ1-5
CASSSSGKGWETQYF,TGTGCCAGCAGTTCGAGCGGGAAAGGGTGGGAGACCCAGTACTTC,TRBV12-3/TRBV12-4,TRBD2,many,TRBJ2-5
CAWITHRDSHGYTF,TGTGCCTGGATTACACACCGGGACAGCCATGGCTACACCTTC,TRBV30,TRBD1,-,TRBJ1-2